This T cell receptor beta chain stems from a study of vaccination and CD4 T cells after COVID-19 (dated by TCRdb to the early 2020s). About the study as a whole: SARS-CoV-2 positivity had been established in the convalescent patients by nasal swab PCR, and mild disease was recorded in nine or ten of these patients and severe disease in one. In around nine COVID-19 convalescent patients and a few infection-naive healthy vaccine recipients, the spike-specific CD4+ TCR repertoire before mRNA vaccination was compared with the repertoire after mRNA vaccination. In control cultures, a CEFX viral epitope pool was used as positive control, an HIV-1 Nef peptide pool was used as negative control, or no peptide was added. Post-vaccine blood samples were obtained a median of roughly 75 days after the second vaccine dose, with a range of about 14 to 250 days. Six males and four females were included in the convalescent cohort, with two Hispanic individuals, seven Caucasians, two Asians and one multiracial person represented. For stimulating the cultures, overlapping spike peptide pools were used, derived from SARS-CoV-2 as well as from the common cold coronaviruses HCoV-NL63, HCoV-OC43 and HCoV-229E. Post-COVID blood samples were collected from convalescent patients a median of roughly 100 days after diagnosis, with a range of roughly 30 to 161 days. Each participant got two doses of either the Pfizer-BioNTech BNT162b2 vaccine (n=8) or the Moderna mRNA-1273 vaccine (n=2). On the study overall, not on this receptor specifically: The median count of SARS-CoV-2-reactive clonotypes went up from 20 to 25 after infection to 30 to 40 after vaccination, although the change was not significant. In convalescent patients, nearly all vaccine-specific clones (304 of 307) were found to be mono-reactive for SARS-CoV-2 spike rather than cross-reactive with common cold coronaviruses. Relatively few convalescent patients were included in the study, and early timepoints after natural infection were not analyzed. In convalescent patients, a median roughly 87% of post-vaccine SARS-CoV-2-reactive clones were detected only after vaccination, and vaccine-specific priming was suggested by this finding.

Worth noting for this clonotype: It lacks a known antigen. No clone much larger than this one lies a single base away; base qualities are absent.

Here V drops 6 bases and J drops 4 bases, and the junction holds 11 bases not matched to any gene. CDR1 and CDR2, per the germline V gene, are MNHNS and SASEGT. From the cysteine through the phenylalanine, the CDR3 covers 15 amino acids. The retained sequence is limited to the CDR3, 45 bases, with the frame set at the first base. Interpreted using the paper, the treatment or condition label stands for: roughly ten-day PBMC culture with coronavirus spike peptide pools or control peptides (ViraFEST assay). To expand antigen-specific T cells with peptide pools and then pick out the expanded clonotypes through TCR sequencing, the study relied on the ViraFEST assay. The convalescent patients' positive SARS-CoV-2 PCR tests fell between March and December 2020, which was before the Alpha, Beta and Delta variants emerged in the United States. Each well held 2 million to 2.5 million PBMCs cultured with about 9.8 ug/ml peptide pools in IMDM containing around 4.5% human AB serum and around 10 IU/ml IL-2. Half of the culture medium was replaced with fresh IL-2-containing medium on days 3 and 7. Once the cells had been in culture for roughly 10 days, the EasySep CD4+ T cell isolation kit was used to isolate CD4+ T cells by negative selection. Ficoll-Paque Plus gradient centrifugation was used to isolate PBMCs from whole blood, and the isolated PBMCs were then either used fresh or cryopreserved at -140C. In general, triplicate wells were set up for every culture condition.

Library preparation used PCR. DNA from cultured CD4+ T cells was subjected to TCR sequencing with the Oncomine TCR Beta short-read assay at the Johns Hopkins FTIC core. The QIAamp micro DNA kit was used to extract genomic DNA from the cultured CD4+ T cells. Oncomine TCR Beta libraries made from cultured CD4+ T cells were pooled using unique dual indexes and sequenced on an Illumina iSeq 100. The authors' pipeline ran thus. Non-productive sequences were removed, and CDR3s that did not start with C, did not end with F or W, or were shorter than 7 amino acids were discarded. Antigen-specific clonotypes were identified using the MANAFEST web application through comparison of peptide-stimulated wells with reference and other culture wells. To be called positive, a clone needed an FDR below 0.05, an odds ratio above 5, and a productive frequency above 0.1% in at least two of three replicate wells. Cross-reactive clonotypes were defined as significantly expanded in both SARS-CoV-2 spike wells and at least one common cold coronavirus spike condition. Similarity between CDR3 sequences was evaluated in R version 3.6.1 using Levenshtein distances (stringdist) and unrooted phylogenetic trees (ape). Starting from the raw public reads, TCRdb applied fastp trimming at Q25, assembled clones with MiXCR and retained in-frame beta chains. Rows matching on CDR3 protein sequence are summarized as one entry with the most common DNA and genes. These V and J calls originate from TCRdb's pipeline instead of the authors' own analysis. The sample profile shows around 12,000 distinct CDR3 sequences; approximately 53% of them were found once. In total, the top ten clones hold approximately 15% of the sample.

The clonotype comes from a human donor who had recovered from COVID-19. Input material: CD4+ T cells from blood, cultured in vitro. The V and J genes are TRBV6-1 and TRBJ2-7; TRBD1 fits 8 bases in the junction. The DNA is as follows: TGTGCCAGCAGCCCGACCGGGACAGGACTATACGAGCAGTACTTC. Its amino acids are CASSPTGTGLYEQYF.